This section outlines one TCR beta chain sequence together with its context. The antigen remains undetermined. The source of the sample is a study of CD8+CD57+ T cells in acquired aplastic anemia. The TCR beta profiling, which covered VDJ combination and CDR3 sequence, was carried out using genomic DNA as the template. MiXCR, applied by TCRdb to the reads, yields one record per CDR3 protein. The sample records under 200,000 distinct CDR3 sequences, 71% being singletons. Germline-derived CDR1 and CDR2 are KGHDR and SFDVKD. Between the trimmed V and J ends, which lost 4 bases and 4 bases, there was a span of 15 bases. This CDR3 is 15 amino acids long. An expansion of CD8+CD57+ cells by flow cytometry had been shown in patients chosen for sequencing. Patients were therapy-naive when their blood was sampled. Regarding the study as a whole: CD8+ Simpson's diversity in patients was not significantly different from that in controls.

Sequences were obtained from sorted CD4+, CD8+, or CD8+CD57+ T cells (not recorded which) from PBMCs. This clonotype was obtained from a human donor with aplastic anemia. The chain is built from TRBV24-1 and TRBJ1-2, with D possibly TRBD1 on 6 matching bases. This CDR3 reads CATSEGQGIGYGYTF. CDR3 nucleotides: TGTGCCACCAGTGAAGGGCAGGGGATTGGCTATGGCTACACCTTC.